This T cell receptor (beta chain) appears in the sequencing data of a study of T-cell memory formation after mild COVID-19. A few counts support this clonotype. A 5'RACE reaction primed in the constant segment made cDNA libraries of TCR alpha and TCR beta, and these carried sample barcodes and UMIs. Each CDR3 protein is one row after TCRdb ran MiXCR on the 5' RACE reads. This table has about 610,000 distinct CDR3 sequences, roughly 17% appearing once. V shed 5 bases, J shed 0 bases, and the junction held 12 bases outside the gene matches. The CDR3 contains 19 residues. Germline V lookup: CDR1 SEHNR, CDR2 FQNEAQ (reference sequence).

The TCR sequence derives from an adult woman who had mild COVID-19 (a few samples of this study predate the infection). Cell type and time point are not known. The chain uses TRBV7-9 and TRBJ2-6, with 8 nucleotides matching TRBD1. Sample: PBMCs or a T cell subset sorted from them (not recorded which). Written as DNA, the CDR3 is TGTGCCAGCAGCCCACCTCAGGGGGCACCGGTCTCTGGGGCCAACGTCCTGACTTTC. Translating it yields CASSPPQGAPVSGANVLTF. Supplemented by reference TRBV7-9 and TRBJ2-6, the full variable domain reads DTGVSQNPRHKITKRGQNVTFRCDPISEHNRLYWYRQTLGQGPEFLTYFQNEAQLEKSRLLSDRFSAERPKGSFSTLEIQRTEQGDSAMYLCASSPPQGAPVSGANVLTFGAGSRLTVL.